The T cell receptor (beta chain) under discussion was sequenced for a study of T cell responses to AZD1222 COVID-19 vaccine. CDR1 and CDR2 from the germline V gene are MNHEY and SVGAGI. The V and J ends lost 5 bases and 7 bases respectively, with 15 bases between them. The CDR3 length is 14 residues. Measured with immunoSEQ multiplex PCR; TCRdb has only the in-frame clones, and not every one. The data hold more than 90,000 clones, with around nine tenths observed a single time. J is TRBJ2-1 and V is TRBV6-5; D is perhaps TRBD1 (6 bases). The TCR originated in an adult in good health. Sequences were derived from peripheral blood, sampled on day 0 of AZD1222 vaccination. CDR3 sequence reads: CASSRLTGGNEQFF. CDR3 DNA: TGTGCCAGCAGTCGCCTGACAGGTGGGAATGAGCAGTTCTTC.